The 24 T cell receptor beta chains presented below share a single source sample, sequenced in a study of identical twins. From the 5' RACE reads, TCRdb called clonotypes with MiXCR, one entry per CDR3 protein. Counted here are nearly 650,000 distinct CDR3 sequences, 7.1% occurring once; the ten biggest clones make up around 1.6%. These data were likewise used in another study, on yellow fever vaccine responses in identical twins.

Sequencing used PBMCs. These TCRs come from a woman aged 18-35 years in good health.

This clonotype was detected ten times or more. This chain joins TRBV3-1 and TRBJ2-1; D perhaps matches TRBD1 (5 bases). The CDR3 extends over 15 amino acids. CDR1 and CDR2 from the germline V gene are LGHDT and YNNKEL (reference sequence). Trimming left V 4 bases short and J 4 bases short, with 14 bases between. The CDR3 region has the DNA TGTGCCAGCAGCCCTAAAAGGGGCCGGTACAATGAGCAGTTCTTC. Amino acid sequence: CASSPKRGRYNEQFF.

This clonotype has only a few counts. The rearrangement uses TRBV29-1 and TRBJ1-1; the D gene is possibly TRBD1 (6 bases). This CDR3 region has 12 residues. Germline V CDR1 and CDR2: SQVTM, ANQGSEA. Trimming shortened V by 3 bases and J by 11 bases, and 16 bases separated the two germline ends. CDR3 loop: CSVEGQGPTAFF. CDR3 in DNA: TGCAGCGTTGAGGGGCAGGGGCCTACGGCTTTCTTT. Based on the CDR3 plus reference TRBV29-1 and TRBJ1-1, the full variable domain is SAVISQKPSRDICQRGTSLTIQCQVDSQVTMMFWYRQQPGQSLTLIATANQGSEATYESGFVIDKFPISRPNLTFSTLTVSNMSPEDSSIYLCSVEGQGPTAFFGQGTRLTVV.

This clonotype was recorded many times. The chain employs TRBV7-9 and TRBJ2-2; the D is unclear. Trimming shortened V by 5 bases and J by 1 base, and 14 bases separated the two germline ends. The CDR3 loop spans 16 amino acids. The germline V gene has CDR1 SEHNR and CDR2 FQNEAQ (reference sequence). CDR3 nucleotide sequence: TGTGCCAGCAGCAACATGAACGCTCAGAACACCGGGGAGCTGTTTTTT. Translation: CASSNMNAQNTGELFF.

CDR3 sequence: CSASPGQFQETQYF. The CDR3 DNA reads TGCAGTGCTTCCCCGGGACAATTCCAAGAGACCCAGTACTTC. The V and J genes are TRBV20-1 and TRBJ2-5, with D maybe TRBD1 (6 bases). CDR1 is DFQATT and CDR2 is SNEGSKA in the germline V gene (reference sequence). The CDR3 extends over 14 amino acids. The ends were cut back, 5 bases at V and 1 base at J, with 14 bases in the middle.

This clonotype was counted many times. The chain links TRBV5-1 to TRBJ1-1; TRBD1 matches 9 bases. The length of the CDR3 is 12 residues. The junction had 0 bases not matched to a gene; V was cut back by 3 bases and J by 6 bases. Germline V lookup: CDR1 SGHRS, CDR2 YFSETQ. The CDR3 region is CASSWDRAEAFF. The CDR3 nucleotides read TGCGCCAGCAGCTGGGACAGGGCTGAAGCTTTCTTT.

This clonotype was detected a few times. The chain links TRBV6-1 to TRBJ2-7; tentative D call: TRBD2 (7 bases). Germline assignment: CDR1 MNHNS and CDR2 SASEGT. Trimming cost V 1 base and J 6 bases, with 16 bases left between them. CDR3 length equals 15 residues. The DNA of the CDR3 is TGTGCCAGCAGTGAAGAGGGAGGGGGGGGTTTCGAGCAGTACGTC. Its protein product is CASSEEGGGGFEQYV.

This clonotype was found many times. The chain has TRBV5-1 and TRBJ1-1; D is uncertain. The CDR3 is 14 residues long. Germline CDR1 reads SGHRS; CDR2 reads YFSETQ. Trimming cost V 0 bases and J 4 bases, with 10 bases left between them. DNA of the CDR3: TGCGCCAGCAGCTTGGCCCCGGGTACCACTGAAGCTTTCTTT. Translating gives CASSLAPGTTEAFF. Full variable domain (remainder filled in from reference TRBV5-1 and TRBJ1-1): KAGVTQTPRYLIKTRGQQVTLSCSPISGHRSVSWYQQTPGQGLQFLFEYFSETQRNKGNFPGRFSGRQFSNSRSEMNVSTLELGDSALYLCASSLAPGTTEAFFGQGTRLTVV.

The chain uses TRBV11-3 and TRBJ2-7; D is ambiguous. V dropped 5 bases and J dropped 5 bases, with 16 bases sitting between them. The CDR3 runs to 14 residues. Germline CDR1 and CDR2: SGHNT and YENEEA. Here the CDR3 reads CASSLTQSLNEQYF. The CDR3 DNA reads TGTGCCAGCAGCCTAACGCAATCCCTTAACGAGCAGTACTTC.

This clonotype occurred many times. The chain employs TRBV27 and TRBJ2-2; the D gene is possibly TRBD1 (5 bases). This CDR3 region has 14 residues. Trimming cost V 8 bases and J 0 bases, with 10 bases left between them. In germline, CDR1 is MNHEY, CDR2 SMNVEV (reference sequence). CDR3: CASQTVPNTGELFF. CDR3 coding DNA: TGTGCCAGCCAGACAGTACCGAACACCGGGGAGCTGTTTTTT.

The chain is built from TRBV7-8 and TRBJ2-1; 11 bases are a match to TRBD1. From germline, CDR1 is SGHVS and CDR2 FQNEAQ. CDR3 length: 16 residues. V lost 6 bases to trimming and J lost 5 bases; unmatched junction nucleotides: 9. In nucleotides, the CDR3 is TGTGCCAGCAGTCCACCCGGGACAGGGGGTAACAATGAGCAGTTCTTC. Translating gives CASSPPGTGGNNEQFF.

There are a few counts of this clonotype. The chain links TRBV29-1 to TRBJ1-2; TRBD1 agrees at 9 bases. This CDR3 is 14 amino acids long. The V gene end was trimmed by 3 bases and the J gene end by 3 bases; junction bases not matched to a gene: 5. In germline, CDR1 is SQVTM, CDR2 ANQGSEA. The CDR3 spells CSVDRTGADYGYTF. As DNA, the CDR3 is TGCAGCGTTGATAGGACAGGGGCGGACTATGGCTACACCTTC.

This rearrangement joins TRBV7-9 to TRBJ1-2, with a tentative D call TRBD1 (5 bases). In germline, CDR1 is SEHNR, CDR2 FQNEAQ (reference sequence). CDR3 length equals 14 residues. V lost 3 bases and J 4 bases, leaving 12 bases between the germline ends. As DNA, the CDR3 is TGTGCCAGCAGCTTGAACACAGGCGCCTATGGCTACACCTTC. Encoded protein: CASSLNTGAYGYTF.

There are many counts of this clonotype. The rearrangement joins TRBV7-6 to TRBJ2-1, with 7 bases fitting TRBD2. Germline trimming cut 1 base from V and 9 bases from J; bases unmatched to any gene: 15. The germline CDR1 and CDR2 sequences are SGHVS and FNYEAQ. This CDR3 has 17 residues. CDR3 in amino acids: CASSLGFTPSGNSEQFF. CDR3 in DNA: TGTGCCAGCAGCTTAGGTTTTACGCCTAGCGGTAATAGTGAGCAGTTCTTC.

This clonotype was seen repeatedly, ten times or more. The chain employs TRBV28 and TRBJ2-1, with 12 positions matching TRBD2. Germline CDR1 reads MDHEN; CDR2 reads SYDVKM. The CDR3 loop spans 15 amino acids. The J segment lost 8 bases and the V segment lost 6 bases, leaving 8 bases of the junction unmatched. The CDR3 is CASSLRTSGNYEQFF. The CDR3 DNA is TGTGCCAGCAGCCTCCGGACTAGCGGGAACTATGAGCAGTTCTTC.

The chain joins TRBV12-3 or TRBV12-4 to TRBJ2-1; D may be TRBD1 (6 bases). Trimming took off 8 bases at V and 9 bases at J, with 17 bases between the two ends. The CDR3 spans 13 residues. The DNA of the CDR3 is TGTGCCAGCTCGATAGGGGGATCGGGTGAGCAGTTCTTC. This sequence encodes CASSIGGSGEQFF.

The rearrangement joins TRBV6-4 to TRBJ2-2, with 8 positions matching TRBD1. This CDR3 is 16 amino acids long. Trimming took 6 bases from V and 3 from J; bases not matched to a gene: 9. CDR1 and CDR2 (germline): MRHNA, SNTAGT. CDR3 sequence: CASRPQGDRYTGELFF. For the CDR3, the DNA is TGTGCCAGCAGACCACAGGGGGATAGGTACACCGGGGAGCTGTTTTTT.

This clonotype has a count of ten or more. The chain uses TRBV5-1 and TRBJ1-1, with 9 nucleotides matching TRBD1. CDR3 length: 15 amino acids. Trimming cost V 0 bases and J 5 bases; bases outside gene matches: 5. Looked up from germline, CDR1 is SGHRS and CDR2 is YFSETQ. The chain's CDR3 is CASSLEGTGLTEAFF. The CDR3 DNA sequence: TGCGCCAGCAGCTTGGAAGGGACAGGGCTTACTGAAGCTTTCTTT.

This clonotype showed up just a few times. CDR3 sequence reads: CSVTGESSYEQYF. CDR3 in DNA: TGCAGCGTGACAGGGGAAAGCTCCTACGAGCAGTACTTC. The V call is TRBV29-1, the J call TRBJ2-7; 8 positions match TRBD1. This CDR3 spans 13 amino acids. V shed 6 bases and J 0 bases; nucleotides not matched to a gene: 4. Germline loops: CDR1 SQVTM, CDR2 ANQGSEA.

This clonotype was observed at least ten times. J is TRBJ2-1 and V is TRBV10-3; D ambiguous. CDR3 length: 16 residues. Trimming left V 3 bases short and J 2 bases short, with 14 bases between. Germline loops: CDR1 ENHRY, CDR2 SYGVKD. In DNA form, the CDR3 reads TGTGCCATCAGTGAAGTCGGCGGATCTACCTACAATGAGCAGTTCTTC. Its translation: CAISEVGGSTYNEQFF.

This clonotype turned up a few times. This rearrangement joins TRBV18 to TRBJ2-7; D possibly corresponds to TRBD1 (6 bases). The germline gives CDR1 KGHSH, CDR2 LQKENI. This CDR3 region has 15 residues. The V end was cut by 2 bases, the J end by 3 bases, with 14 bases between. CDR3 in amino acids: CASSPKTTGLYEQYV. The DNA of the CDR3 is TGTGCCAGCTCACCAAAAACGACAGGCCTCTACGAGCAGTACGTC.

CDR3 DNA: TGCAGCGGAGGGACGGATCCTTATGGCTACACCTTC. It codes for CSGGTDPYGYTF. V gene TRBV29-1 combines with J gene TRBJ1-2; a possible D gene is TRBD1 (5 bases). The CDR3 spans 12 residues. Germline-derived CDR1 and CDR2 are SQVTM and ANQGSEA. V was cut by 7 bases and J by 5 bases, with 14 bases left in between.

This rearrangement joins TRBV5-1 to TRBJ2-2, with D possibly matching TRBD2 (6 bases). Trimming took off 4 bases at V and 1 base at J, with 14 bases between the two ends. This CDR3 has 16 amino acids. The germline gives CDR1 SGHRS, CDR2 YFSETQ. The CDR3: CASSPEGRGNTGELFF. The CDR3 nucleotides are TGCGCCAGCAGCCCGGAGGGGCGGGGGAACACCGGGGAGCTGTTTTTT.

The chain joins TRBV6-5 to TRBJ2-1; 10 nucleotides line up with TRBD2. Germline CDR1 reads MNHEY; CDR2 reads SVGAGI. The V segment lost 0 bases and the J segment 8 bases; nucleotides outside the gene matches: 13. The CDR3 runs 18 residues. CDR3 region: CASSYSRLAGAPRHEQFF. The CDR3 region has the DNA TGTGCCAGCAGTTACTCGAGGCTAGCGGGGGCCCCTCGGCATGAGCAGTTCTTC.

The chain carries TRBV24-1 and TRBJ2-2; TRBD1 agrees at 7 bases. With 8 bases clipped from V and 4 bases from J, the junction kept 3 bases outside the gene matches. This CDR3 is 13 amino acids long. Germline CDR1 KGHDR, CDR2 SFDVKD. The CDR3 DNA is TGTGCCACCACCAGGGGGATCACCGGGGAGCTGTTTTTT. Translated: CATTRGITGELFF.